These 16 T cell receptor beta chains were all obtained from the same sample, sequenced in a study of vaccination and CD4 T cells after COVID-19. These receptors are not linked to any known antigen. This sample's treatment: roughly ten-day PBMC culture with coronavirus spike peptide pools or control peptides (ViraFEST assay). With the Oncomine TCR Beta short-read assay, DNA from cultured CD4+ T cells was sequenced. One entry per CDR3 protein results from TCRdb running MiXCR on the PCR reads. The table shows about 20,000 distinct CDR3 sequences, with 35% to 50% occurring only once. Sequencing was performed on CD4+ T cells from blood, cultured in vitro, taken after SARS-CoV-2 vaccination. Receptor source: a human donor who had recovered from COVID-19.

In nucleotides, the CDR3 is TGTGCCAGCAGTCCCGGACTTTATGGCTACACCTTC. Its translation is CASSPGLYGYTF. The V call is TRBV2, the J call TRBJ1-2; D not resolved. This CDR3 spans 12 amino acids. Germline CDR1 is SNHLY and CDR2 is FYNNEI. The V end lost 5 bases, the J end lost 5 bases, and 9 bases lay between the germline ends.

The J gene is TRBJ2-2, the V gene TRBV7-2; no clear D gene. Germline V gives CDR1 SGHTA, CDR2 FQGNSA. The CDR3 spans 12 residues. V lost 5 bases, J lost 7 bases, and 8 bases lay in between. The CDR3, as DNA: TGTGCCAGCAGCCTTAACTTCGGGGAGCTGTTTTTT. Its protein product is CASSLNFGELFF.

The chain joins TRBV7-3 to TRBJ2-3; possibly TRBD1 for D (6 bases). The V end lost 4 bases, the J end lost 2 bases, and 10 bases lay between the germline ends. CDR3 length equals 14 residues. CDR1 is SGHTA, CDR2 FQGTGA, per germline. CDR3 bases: TGTGCCAGCAGCTCTAGGACAGACACAGATACGCAGTATTTT. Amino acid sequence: CASSSRTDTDTQYF.

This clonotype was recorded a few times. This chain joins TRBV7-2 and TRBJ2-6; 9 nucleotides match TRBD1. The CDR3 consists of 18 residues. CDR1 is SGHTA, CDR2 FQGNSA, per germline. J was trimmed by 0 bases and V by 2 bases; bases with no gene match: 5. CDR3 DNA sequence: TGTGCCAGCAGCTTATCTGGACAGGGGTTCTCTGGGGCCAACGTCCTGACTTTC. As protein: CASSLSGQGFSGANVLTF.

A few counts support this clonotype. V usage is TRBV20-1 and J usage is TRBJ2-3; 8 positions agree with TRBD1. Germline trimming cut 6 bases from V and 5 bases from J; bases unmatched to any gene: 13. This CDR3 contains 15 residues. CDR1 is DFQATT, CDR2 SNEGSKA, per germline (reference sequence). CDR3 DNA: TGCAGTGCCCATGCCGGACAGGGAGCCGGAGATACGCAGTATTTT. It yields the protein CSAHAGQGAGDTQYF.

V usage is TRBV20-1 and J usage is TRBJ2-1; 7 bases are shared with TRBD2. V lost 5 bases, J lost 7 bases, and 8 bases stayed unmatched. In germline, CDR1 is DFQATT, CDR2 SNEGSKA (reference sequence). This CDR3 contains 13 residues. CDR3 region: CSAESGTKNEQFF. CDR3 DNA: TGCAGTGCTGAGAGCGGGACGAAGAATGAGCAGTTCTTC.

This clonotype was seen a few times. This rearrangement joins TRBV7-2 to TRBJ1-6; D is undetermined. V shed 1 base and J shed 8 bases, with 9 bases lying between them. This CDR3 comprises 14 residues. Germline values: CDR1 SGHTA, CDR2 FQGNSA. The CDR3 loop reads CASSLEGTDSPLHF. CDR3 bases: TGTGCCAGCAGCTTAGAGGGAACAGATTCACCCCTCCACTTT.

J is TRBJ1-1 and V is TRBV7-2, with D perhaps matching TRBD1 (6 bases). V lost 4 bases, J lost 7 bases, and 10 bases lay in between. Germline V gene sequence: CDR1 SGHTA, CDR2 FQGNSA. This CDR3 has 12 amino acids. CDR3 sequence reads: CASSSETGEAFF. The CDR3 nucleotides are TGTGCCAGCAGCTCTGAGACAGGTGAAGCTTTCTTT.

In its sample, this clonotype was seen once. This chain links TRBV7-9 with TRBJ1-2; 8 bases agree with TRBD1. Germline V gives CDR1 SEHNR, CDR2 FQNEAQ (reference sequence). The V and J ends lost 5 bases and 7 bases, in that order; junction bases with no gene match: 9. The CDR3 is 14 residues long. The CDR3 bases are TGTGCCAGCAGCCCAGGGGGACAGGCGAGTGGCTACACCTTC. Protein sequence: CASSPGGQASGYTF.

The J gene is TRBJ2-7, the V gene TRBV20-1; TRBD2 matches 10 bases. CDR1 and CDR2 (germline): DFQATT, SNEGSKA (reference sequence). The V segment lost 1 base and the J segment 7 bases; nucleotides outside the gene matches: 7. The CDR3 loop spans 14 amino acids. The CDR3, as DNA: TGCAGTGCTAGAGGCCTAGCGGGAGTTTGGGAGCAGTACTTC. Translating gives CSARGLAGVWEQYF.

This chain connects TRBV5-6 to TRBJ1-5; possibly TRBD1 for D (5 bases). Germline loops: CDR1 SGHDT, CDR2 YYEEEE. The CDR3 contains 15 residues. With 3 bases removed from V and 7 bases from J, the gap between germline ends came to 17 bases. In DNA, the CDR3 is TGTGCCAGCAGCTCCGGGTTGGGGAGGGACCAGCCCCAGCATTTT. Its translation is CASSSGLGRDQPQHF.

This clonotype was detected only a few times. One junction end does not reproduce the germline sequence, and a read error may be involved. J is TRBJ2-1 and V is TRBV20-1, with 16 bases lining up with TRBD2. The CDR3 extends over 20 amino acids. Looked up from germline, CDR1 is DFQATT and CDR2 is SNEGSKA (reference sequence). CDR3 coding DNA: TGTAGTGCTACCCACTCCGGGACTAGCGGGGGGGCGAGCTCCTACAATGAGCAGTTCTTC. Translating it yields CSATHSGTSGGASSYNEQFF.

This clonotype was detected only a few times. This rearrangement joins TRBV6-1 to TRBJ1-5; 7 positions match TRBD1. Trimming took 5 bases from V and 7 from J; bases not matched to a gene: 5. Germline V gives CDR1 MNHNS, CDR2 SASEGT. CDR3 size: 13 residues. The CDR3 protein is CASSRQGGQPQHF. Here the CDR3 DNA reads TGTGCCAGCAGTCGACAGGGCGGACAGCCCCAGCATTTT.

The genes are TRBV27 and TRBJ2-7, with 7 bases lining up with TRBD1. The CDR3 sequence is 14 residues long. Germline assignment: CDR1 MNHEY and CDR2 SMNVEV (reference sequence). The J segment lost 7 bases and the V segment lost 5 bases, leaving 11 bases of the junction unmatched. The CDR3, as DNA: TGTGCCAGCAGTCTAGAGGGGGCCCAGAGGGAGCAGTACTTC. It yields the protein CASSLEGAQREQYF.

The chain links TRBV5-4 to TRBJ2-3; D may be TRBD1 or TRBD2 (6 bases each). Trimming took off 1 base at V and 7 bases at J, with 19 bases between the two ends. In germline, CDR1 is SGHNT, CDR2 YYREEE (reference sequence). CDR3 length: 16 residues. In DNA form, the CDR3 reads TGTGCCAGCAGCTTGCGGGTCGGGGGCCCTGAACATACGCAGTATTTT. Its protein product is CASSLRVGGPEHTQYF.

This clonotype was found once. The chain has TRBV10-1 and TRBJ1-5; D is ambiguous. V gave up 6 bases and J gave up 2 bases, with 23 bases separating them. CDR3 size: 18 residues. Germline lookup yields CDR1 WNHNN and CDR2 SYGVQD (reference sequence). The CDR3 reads CASRNEQKILLGNQPQHF. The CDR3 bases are TGCGCCAGCAGGAATGAACAGAAGATACTCCTTGGCAATCAGCCCCAGCATTTT.